These 23 T cell receptor beta chains were all obtained from the same sample, sequenced in a study of blood T cell repertoires in COVID-19. Data came from immunoSEQ multiplex PCR; TCRdb stores just in-frame clones and leaves some out. The sample carries 130,000 or so clones, roughly four fifths recorded once. The sequenced sample was peripheral blood. These receptors all stem from a woman aged 60-75 years with acute or convalescent COVID-19.

The chain has TRBV12-3 or TRBV12-4 and TRBJ1-5, with D perhaps matching TRBD1 (5 bases). The CDR3 length is 13 residues. Trimming pared 5 bases from V and 7 bases from J, leaving 12 bases between. This CDR3 reads CASSPVGGQPQHF. The CDR3 DNA reads as TGTGCCAGCAGTCCCGTGGGGGGACAGCCCCAGCATTTT.

This clone was detected a few times. The V and J genes are TRBV5-1 and TRBJ2-7, with TRBD2 matching 7 bases. There are 15 residues in the CDR3. V lost 0 bases and J lost 0; bases outside the gene matches: 3. CDR1 SGHRS and CDR2 YFSETQ come from the germline V gene. CDR3 sequence reads: CASSLAGGGSYEQYF. CDR3 nucleotide sequence: TGCGCCAGCAGCTTGGCAGGCGGGGGCTCCTACGAGCAGTACTTC.

The J gene is TRBJ2-2, the V gene TRBV9, with a weak D call TRBD1 (6 bases). This CDR3 is 16 amino acids long. Germline V gives CDR1 SGDLS, CDR2 YYNGEE. V was pared by 0 bases and J by 3 bases, with 12 bases between. DNA of the CDR3: TGTGCCAGCAGCGTAGAAGTAAGACAGGACACCGGGGAGCTGTTTTTT. This gives the protein CASSVEVRQDTGELFF.

The chain recombines TRBV19 with TRBJ1-5; D is unresolved. Germline lookup yields CDR1 LNHDA and CDR2 SQIVND (reference sequence). With 8 bases removed from V and 0 bases from J, the gap between germline ends came to 14 bases. The CDR3 totals 15 residues. The CDR3 reads CASRGPSNSNQPQHF. In nucleotides, the CDR3 is TGTGCCAGTCGAGGGCCTTCGAATAGCAATCAGCCCCAGCATTTT.

This clone was seen only a few times. The chain recombines TRBV11-2 with TRBJ2-7; D gene uncertain. The CDR3 contains 12 residues. V was cut by 5 bases and J by 0 bases, with 5 bases left in between. Germline V gene lookup returns CDR1 SGHAT and CDR2 FQNNGV. This chain's CDR3 is CASSAYSYEQYF. In DNA form, the CDR3 reads TGTGCCAGCAGCGCCTACTCCTACGAGCAGTACTTC.

The chain combines TRBV10-2 with TRBJ2-3, with D possibly being TRBD2 (7 bases). Germline CDR1 reads WSHSY; CDR2 reads SAAADI. Trimming removed 0 bases from V and 6 bases from J, with 16 bases in between. CDR3 size: 16 residues. The DNA of the CDR3 is TGCGCCAGCAGTGAGTCGAGTGGGGGGGCGTTCGATACGCAGTATTTT. This codes for CASSESSGGAFDTQYF.

The gene calls are TRBV18 and TRBJ2-2; D possibly corresponds to TRBD2 (6 bases). The germline V and J ends were trimmed by 0 bases and 6 bases, with 20 bases remaining between them. The CDR3 is 18 residues long. Per germline, CDR1 KGHSH and CDR2 LQKENI. The chain's CDR3 is CASSPPGGSKIYAGELFF. In DNA, the CDR3 is TGTGCCAGCTCACCACCGGGAGGATCCAAGATTTACGCCGGGGAGCTGTTTTTT. Supplemented by reference TRBV18 and TRBJ2-2, the full variable domain reads NAGVMQNPRHLVRRRGQEARLRCSPMKGHSHVYWYRQLPEEGLKFMVYLQKENIIDESGMPKERFSAEFPKEGPSILRIQQVVRGDSAAYFCASSPPGGSKIYAGELFFGEGSRLTVL.

This clone was seen a few times. The rearrangement links TRBV6-1 to TRBJ1-2, with D possibly matching TRBD1 (5 bases). Trimming took 0 bases from V and 8 from J, leaving 16 bases between them. From germline, CDR1 is MNHNS and CDR2 SASEGT. The CDR3 is made up of 15 amino acids. This chain's CDR3 is CASSEAIVGVYGYTF. The CDR3 DNA is TGTGCCAGCAGTGAAGCGATAGTAGGGGTTTACGGCTACACCTTC.

This rearrangement joins TRBV9 to TRBJ1-6; D may be TRBD1 (5 bases). Germline CDR1 and CDR2: SGDLS and YYNGEE. CDR3 length: 15 residues. Deletions cut 2 bases from V and 10 bases from J, with 16 bases between. The CDR3 DNA reads TGTGCCAGCAGCGTTGATGGGGCGACGAGATCACCCCTCCACTTT. Its translation is CASSVDGATRSPLHF.

V is TRBV19 and J is TRBJ2-7, with D possibly being TRBD2 (6 bases). The CDR3 contains 15 residues. Germline-derived CDR1 and CDR2 are LNHDA and SQIVND (reference sequence). V was pared by 5 bases and J by 2 bases, with 16 bases between. CDR3 in amino acids: CASSSYSGGTYEQYF. In DNA form, the CDR3 reads TGTGCCAGTAGTTCATACAGTGGGGGGACCTACGAGCAGTACTTC.

The chain has TRBV6-4 and TRBJ1-5; 10 bases line up with TRBD1. Per the germline V gene, CDR1 is MRHNA and CDR2 is SNTAGT. The CDR3 loop spans 13 amino acids. V shed 8 bases and J 2 bases; nucleotides not matched to a gene: 0. CDR3 region: CASGTGGNQPQHF. DNA of the CDR3: TGTGCCAGCGGGACAGGGGGCAATCAGCCCCAGCATTTT.

This clone has only a few counts. In the same sample, other DNA sequences code for this CDR3. This chain uses TRBV11-2 with TRBJ1-2, with D perhaps matching TRBD1 (5 bases). The germline CDR1 and CDR2 sequences are SGHAT and FQNNGV. The CDR3 runs to 12 residues. V was clipped by 4 bases and J by 8 bases, with 11 bases between them. As DNA, the CDR3 is TGTGCCAGCAGCTCAGGACCAGGGGGCTACACCTTC. This translates into CASSSGPGGYTF.

The chain joins TRBV7-8 to TRBJ1-2, with TRBD1 matching 9 bases. The V and J ends lost 1 base and 7 bases, in that order; junction bases with no gene match: 4. The CDR3 has 14 amino acids. Germline V CDR1 and CDR2: SGHVS, FQNEAQ. In DNA, the CDR3 is TGTGCCAGCAGCTTAGAACAGGGGGCGGCTGGCTACACCTTC. Protein: CASSLEQGAAGYTF. The full variable domain, in which reference TRBV7-8 and TRBJ1-2 provide the parts outside the CDR3, is GAGVSQSPRYKVAKRGQDVALRCDPISGHVSLFWYQQALGQGPEFLTYFQNEAQLDKSGLPSDRFFAERPEGSVSTLKIQRTQQEDSAVYLCASSLEQGAAGYTFGSGTRLTVV.

This clone came up a few times. The rearrangement uses TRBV6-5 and TRBJ1-2, with D hard to call. Germline V gene data show CDR1 as MNHEY and CDR2 as SVGAGI. This CDR3 has 13 residues. V lost 2 bases and J 2 bases, leaving 6 bases between the germline ends. CDR3 residues: CASSYGLNYGYTF. The CDR3 coding sequence is TGTGCCAGCAGTTACGGGCTAAACTATGGCTACACCTTC.

This clone was seen more than once but under ten times. CDR3 nucleotide sequence: TGTGCCAGCAGTTATGGTGAACAGGTATCGGCTTTCTTT. Amino acids: CASSYGEQVSAFF. The chain combines TRBV12-3 or TRBV12-4 with TRBJ1-1, with D possibly TRBD1 on 5 matching bases. This CDR3 is 13 amino acids long. Trimming took off 4 bases at V and 11 bases at J, with 17 bases between the two ends.

This clone was recorded many times. The chain is built from TRBV7-9 and TRBJ1-6, with a weak D call TRBD1 (6 bases). Germline V gives CDR1 SEHNR, CDR2 FQNEAQ (reference sequence). CDR3 length equals 15 residues. Trimming removed 3 bases from V and 6 bases from J, with 12 bases in between. The CDR3 protein is CASSLNRDINSPLHF. The CDR3 DNA reads as TGTGCCAGCAGCTTGAACCGGGACATTAATTCACCCCTCCACTTT.

The J gene is TRBJ1-2, the V gene TRBV7-2, with a possible D match to TRBD1 (5 bases). CDR1 and CDR2 from the germline V gene are SGHTA and FQGNSA. Trimming shortened V by 1 base and J by 8 bases, and 17 bases separated the two germline ends. This CDR3 comprises 15 residues. The CDR3: CASSLERAGRYGYTF. CDR3 sequence (DNA): TGTGCCAGCAGCTTAGAACGGGCAGGGAGGTACGGCTACACCTTC.

This clone showed up just once. CDR3 in DNA: TGCGCCAGCAGCCTCGGCGCCTCTTGGGAGGCCCAGTACTTC. Protein sequence: CASSLGASWEAQYF. The chain is built from TRBV5-1 and TRBJ2-5; a weak D match, TRBD2 (6 bases). From germline, CDR1 is SGHRS and CDR2 YFSETQ. The CDR3 sequence is 14 residues long. V lost 4 bases and J lost 9, with 19 bases in between.

This chain joins TRBV14 and TRBJ2-1; D possibly corresponds to TRBD2 (6 bases). Germline V CDR1 and CDR2: SGHDN, FVKESK. This CDR3 has 13 residues. Trimming took 6 bases from V and 4 from J, leaving 10 bases between them. CDR3 in DNA: TGTGCCAGCAGGGCGGGGCCATACAATGAGCAGTTCTTC. Protein sequence: CASRAGPYNEQFF.

J is TRBJ1-2 and V is TRBV10-1, with no clear D. Germline V gives CDR1 WNHNN, CDR2 SYGVQD (reference sequence). V was cut by 6 bases and J by 0 bases, with 8 bases left in between. This CDR3 has 13 residues. In DNA form, the CDR3 reads TGCGCCAGCAGCGTTACAGCTAACTATGGCTACACCTTC. This encodes CASSVTANYGYTF.

The V and J genes are TRBV30 and TRBJ1-1; 9 nucleotides align to TRBD1. CDR1 is GTSNPN, CDR2 SVGIG, per germline (reference sequence). Trimming cost V 5 bases and J 1 base; bases outside gene matches: 11. The CDR3 runs to 16 residues. DNA of the CDR3: TGTGCCTGGTGTCGTTTGGACAGGGGCCCGAACACTGAAGCTTTCTTT. Translated: CAWCRLDRGPNTEAFF.

Note on this clone: Within the sample, other DNA sequences also encode this same CDR3. CDR3 region: CAWSGQGNQPQHF. In nucleotides, the CDR3 is TGTGCCTGGAGTGGACAGGGAAATCAGCCCCAGCATTTT. The chain is built from TRBV30 and TRBJ1-5; 7 bases are shared with TRBD1. The CDR3 runs to 13 residues. Germline V CDR1 and CDR2: GTSNPN, SVGIG (reference sequence). J was trimmed by 4 bases and V by 1 base; bases with no gene match: 1.

In this sample, this clone turned up once. The chain is built from TRBV18 and TRBJ1-1, with D perhaps TRBD1 (6 bases). The CDR3 loop spans 15 amino acids. Germline V lookup: CDR1 KGHSH, CDR2 LQKENI. The ends were cut back, 6 bases at V and 3 bases at J, with 17 bases in the middle. Here the CDR3 reads CASSPGGADDTEAFF. The CDR3, as DNA: TGTGCCAGCTCGCCGGGGGGGGCTGATGACACTGAAGCTTTCTTT.